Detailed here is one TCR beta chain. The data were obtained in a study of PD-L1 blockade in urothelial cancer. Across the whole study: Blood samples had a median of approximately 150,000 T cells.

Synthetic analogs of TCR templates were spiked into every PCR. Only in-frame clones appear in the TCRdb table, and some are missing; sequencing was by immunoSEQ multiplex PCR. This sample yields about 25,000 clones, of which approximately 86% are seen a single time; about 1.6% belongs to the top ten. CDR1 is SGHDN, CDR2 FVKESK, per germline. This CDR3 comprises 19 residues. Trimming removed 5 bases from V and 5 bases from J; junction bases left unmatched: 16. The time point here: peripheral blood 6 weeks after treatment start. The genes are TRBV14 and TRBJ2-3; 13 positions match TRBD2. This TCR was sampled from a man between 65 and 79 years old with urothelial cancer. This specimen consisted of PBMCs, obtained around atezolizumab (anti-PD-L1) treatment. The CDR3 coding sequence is TGTGCCAGCAGCTCCCGGACAGCCTTTCGACTAGCGGGAGGAGATACGCAGTATTTT. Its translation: CASSSRTAFRLAGGDTQYF. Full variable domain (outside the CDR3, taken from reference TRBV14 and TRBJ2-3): EAGVTQFPSHSVIEKGQTVTLRCDPISGHDNLYWYRRVMGKEIKFLLHFVKESKQDESGMPNNRFLAERTGGTYSTLKVQPAELEDSGVYFCASSSRTAFRLAGGDTQYFGPGTRLTVL.